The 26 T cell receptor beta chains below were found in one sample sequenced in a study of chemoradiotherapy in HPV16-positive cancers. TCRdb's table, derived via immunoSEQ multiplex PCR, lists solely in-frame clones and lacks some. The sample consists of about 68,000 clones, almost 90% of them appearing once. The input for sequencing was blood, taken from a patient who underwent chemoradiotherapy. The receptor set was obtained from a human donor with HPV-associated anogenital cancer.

Written as DNA, the CDR3 is TGTGCCAGCAGGGGGGGACAGGGTCCCTACAATGAGCAGTTCTTC. The encoded protein is CASRGGQGPYNEQFF. The J gene is TRBJ2-1, the V gene TRBV27; 9 bases are shared with TRBD1. With V trimmed by 6 bases and J by 2 bases, 5 bases remained unmatched. Germline lookup yields CDR1 MNHEY and CDR2 SMNVEV (reference sequence). This CDR3 is built from 15 residues.

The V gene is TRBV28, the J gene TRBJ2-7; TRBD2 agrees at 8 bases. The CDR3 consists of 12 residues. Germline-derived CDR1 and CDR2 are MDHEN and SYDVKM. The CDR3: CAASGRSYEQYF. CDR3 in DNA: TGTGCGGCTAGCGGGCGTTCCTACGAGCAGTACTTC. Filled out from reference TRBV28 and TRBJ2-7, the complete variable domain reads DVKVTQSSRYLVKRTGEKVFLECVQDMDHENMFWYRQDPGLGLRLIYFSYDVKMKEKGDIPEGYSVSREKKERFSLILESASTNQTSMYLCAASGRSYEQYFGPGTRLTVT.

The CDR3 DNA sequence: TGTGCCAGCTCACCACGGCTGAATATCTTATCCTCCTACAATGAGCAGTTCTTC. Translation gives CASSPRLNILSSYNEQFF. V is TRBV18 and J is TRBJ2-1; no definite D call. Germline values: CDR1 KGHSH, CDR2 LQKENI. There are 18 residues in the CDR3. Trimming shortened V by 1 base and J by 0 bases, and 16 bases separated the two germline ends.

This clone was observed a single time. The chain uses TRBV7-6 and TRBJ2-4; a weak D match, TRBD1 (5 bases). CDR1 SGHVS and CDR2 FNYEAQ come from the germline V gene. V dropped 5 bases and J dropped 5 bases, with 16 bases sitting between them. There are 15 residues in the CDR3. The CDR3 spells CASSPVWGRENIQYF. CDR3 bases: TGTGCCAGCAGCCCCGTCTGGGGCAGGGAAAACATTCAGTACTTC.

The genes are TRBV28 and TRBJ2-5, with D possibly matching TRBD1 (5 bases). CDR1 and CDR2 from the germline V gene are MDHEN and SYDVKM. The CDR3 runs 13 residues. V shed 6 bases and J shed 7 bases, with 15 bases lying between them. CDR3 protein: CASRPQGYGTQYF. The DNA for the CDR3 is TGTGCCAGCAGACCCCAGGGTTACGGGACCCAGTACTTC.

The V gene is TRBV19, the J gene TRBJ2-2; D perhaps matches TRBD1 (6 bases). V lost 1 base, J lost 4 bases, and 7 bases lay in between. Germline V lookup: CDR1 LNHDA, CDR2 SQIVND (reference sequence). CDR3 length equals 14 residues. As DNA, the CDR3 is TGTGCCAGTAGTATAGCACAGGGCACCGGGGAGCTGTTTTTT. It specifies CASSIAQGTGELFF.

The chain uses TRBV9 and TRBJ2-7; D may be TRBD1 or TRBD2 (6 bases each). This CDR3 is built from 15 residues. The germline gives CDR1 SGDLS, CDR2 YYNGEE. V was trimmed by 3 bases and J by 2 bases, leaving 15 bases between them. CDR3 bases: TGTGCCAGCAGCGGCCACAGGGACTCCCCCTACGAGCAGTACTTC. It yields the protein CASSGHRDSPYEQYF.

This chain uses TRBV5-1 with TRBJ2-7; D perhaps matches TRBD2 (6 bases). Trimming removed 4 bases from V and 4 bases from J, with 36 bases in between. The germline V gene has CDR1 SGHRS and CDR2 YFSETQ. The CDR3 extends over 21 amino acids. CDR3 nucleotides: TGCGCCAGCAGCCAAATCCCGGGGACGCTTTATGTCGATGCGGAGGGGTACGAGCAGTACTTC. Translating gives CASSQIPGTLYVDAEGYEQYF.

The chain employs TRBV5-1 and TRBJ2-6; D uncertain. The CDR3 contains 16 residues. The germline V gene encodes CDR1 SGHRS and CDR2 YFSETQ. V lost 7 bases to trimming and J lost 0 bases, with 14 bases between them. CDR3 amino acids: CASAQDPASGANVLTF. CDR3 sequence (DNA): TGCGCCAGCGCGCAGGACCCAGCCTCTGGGGCCAACGTCCTGACTTTC.

The CDR3 sequence is CASSFILAGGGTDTQYF. The CDR3 region has the DNA TGTGCCAGCAGTTTTATACTAGCGGGGGGGGGCACAGATACGCAGTATTTT. The chain is built from TRBV27 and TRBJ2-3, with 13 bases lining up with TRBD2. Germline lookup yields CDR1 MNHEY and CDR2 SMNVEV (reference sequence). The V segment lost 3 bases and the J segment 1 base; nucleotides outside the gene matches: 4. The CDR3 has 17 residues.

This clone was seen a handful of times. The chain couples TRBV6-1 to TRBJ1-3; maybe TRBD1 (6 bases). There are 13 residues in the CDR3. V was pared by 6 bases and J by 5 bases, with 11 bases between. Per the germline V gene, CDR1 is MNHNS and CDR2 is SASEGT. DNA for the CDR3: TGTGCCAGCAGCTTGGACAGAAGAAACACCATATATTTT. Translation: CASSLDRRNTIYF.

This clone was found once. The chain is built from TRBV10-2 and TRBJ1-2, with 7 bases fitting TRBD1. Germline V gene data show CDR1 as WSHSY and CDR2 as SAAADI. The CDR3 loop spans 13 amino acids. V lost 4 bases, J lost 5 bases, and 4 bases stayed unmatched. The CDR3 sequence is CASSAGQTYGYTF. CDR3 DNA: TGCGCCAGCAGTGCGGGACAGACTTATGGCTACACCTTC.

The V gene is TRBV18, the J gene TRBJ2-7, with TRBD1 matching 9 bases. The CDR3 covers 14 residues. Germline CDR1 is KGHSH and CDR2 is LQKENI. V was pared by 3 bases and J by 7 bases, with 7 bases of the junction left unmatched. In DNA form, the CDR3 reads TGTGCCAGCTCACCCTACGGGACAGGGATTGAGCAGTACTTC. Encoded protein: CASSPYGTGIEQYF.

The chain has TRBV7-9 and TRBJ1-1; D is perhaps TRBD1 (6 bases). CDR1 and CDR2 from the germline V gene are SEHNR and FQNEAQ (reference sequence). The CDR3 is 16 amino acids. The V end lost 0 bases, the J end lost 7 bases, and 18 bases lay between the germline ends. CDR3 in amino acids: CASSLARGQRGGEAFF. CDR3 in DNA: TGTGCCAGCAGCTTAGCCCGGGGGCAGAGAGGGGGTGAAGCTTTCTTT.

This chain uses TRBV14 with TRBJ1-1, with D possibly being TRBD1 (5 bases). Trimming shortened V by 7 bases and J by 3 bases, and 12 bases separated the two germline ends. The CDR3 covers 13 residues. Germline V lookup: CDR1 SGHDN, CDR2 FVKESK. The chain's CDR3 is CASTNTGDTEAFF. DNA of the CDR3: TGTGCCAGCACCAATACAGGTGACACTGAAGCTTTCTTT. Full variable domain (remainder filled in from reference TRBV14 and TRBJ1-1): EAGVTQFPSHSVIEKGQTVTLRCDPISGHDNLYWYRRVMGKEIKFLLHFVKESKQDESGMPNNRFLAERTGGTYSTLKVQPAELEDSGVYFCASTNTGDTEAFFGQGTRLTVV.

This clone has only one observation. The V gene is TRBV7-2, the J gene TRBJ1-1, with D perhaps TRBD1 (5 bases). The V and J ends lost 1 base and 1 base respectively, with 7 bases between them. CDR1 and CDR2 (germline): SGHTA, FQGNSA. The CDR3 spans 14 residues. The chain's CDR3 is CASSLVGGNTEAFF. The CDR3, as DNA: TGTGCCAGCAGCTTAGTGGGGGGGAACACTGAAGCTTTCTTT. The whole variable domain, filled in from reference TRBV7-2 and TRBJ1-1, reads GAGVSQSPSNKVTEKGKDVELRCDPISGHTALYWYRQSLGQGLEFLIYFQGNSAPDKSGLPSDRFSAERTGGSVSTLTIQRTQQEDSAVYLCASSLVGGNTEAFFGQGTRLTVV.

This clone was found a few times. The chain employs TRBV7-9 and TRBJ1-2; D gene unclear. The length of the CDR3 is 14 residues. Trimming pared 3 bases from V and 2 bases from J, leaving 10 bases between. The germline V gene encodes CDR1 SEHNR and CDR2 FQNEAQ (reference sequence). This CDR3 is CASSFNGVNYGYTF. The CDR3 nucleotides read TGTGCCAGCAGCTTCAACGGGGTAAACTATGGCTACACCTTC. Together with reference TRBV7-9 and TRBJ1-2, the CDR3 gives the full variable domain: DTGVSQNPRHKITKRGQNVTFRCDPISEHNRLYWYRQTLGQGPEFLTYFQNEAQLEKSRLLSDRFSAERPKGSFSTLEIQRTEQGDSAMYLCASSFNGVNYGYTFGSGTRLTVV.

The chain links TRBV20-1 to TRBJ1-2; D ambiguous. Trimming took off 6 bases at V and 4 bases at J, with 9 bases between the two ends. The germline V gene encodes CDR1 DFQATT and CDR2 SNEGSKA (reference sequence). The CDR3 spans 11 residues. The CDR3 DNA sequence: TGCAGTGCGGCCCGGGCCTATGGCTACACCTTC. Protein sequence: CSAARAYGYTF.

The CDR3: CASSPITFTDTQYF. CDR3 bases: TGCGCCAGCAGCCCGATCACGTTCACAGATACGCAGTATTTT. J is TRBJ2-3 and V is TRBV5-1, with D unclear. This CDR3 region has 14 residues. Trimming pared 4 bases from V and 2 bases from J, leaving 11 bases between. Germline lookup yields CDR1 SGHRS and CDR2 YFSETQ.

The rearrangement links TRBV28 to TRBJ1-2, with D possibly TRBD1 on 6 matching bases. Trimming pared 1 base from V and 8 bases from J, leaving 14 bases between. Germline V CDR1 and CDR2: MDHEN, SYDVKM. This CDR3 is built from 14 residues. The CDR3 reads CASSLSLTGYGYTF. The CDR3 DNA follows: TGTGCCAGCAGTTTATCCCTCACAGGGTACGGCTACACCTTC.

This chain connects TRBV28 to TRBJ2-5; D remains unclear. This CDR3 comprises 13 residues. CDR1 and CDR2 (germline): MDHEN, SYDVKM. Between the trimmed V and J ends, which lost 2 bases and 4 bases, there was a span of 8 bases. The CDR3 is CASSLVGSETQYF. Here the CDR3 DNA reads TGTGCCAGCAGTTTAGTAGGGTCAGAGACCCAGTACTTC.

Written as DNA, the CDR3 is TGTGCCATCAGTATGTCTAGGGGGGCCGGGGAGCTGTTTTTT. Encoded protein: CAISMSRGAGELFF. The J gene is TRBJ2-2, the V gene TRBV10-3, with D perhaps being TRBD1 or TRBD2 (6 bases each). V was pared by 5 bases and J by 6 bases, with 13 bases between. This CDR3 is 14 amino acids long. Per the germline V gene, CDR1 is ENHRY and CDR2 is SYGVKD.

The DNA of the CDR3 is TGTGCCAGCAGTCGGGACAGGGTATACTATGGCTACACCTTC. Translated: CASSRDRVYYGYTF. The V gene is TRBV7-2, the J gene TRBJ1-2, with 9 bases aligning to TRBD1. Losses at the gene ends were 6 bases for V and 3 bases for J; bases not matched to a gene: 5. CDR1 and CDR2 from the germline V gene are SGHTA and FQGNSA. This CDR3 is 14 amino acids long.

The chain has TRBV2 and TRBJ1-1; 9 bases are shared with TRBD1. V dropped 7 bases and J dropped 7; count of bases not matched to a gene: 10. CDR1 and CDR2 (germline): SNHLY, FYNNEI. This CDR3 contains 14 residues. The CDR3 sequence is CASISRDRVVEAFF. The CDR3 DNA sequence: TGTGCCAGCATTTCCCGGGACAGGGTCGTTGAAGCTTTCTTT. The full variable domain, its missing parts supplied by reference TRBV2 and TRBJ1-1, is EPEVTQTPSHQVTQMGQEVILRCVPISNHLYFYWYRQILGQKVEFLVSFYNNEISEKSEIFDDQFSVERPDGSNFTLKIRSTKLEDSAMYFCASISRDRVVEAFFGQGTRLTVV.

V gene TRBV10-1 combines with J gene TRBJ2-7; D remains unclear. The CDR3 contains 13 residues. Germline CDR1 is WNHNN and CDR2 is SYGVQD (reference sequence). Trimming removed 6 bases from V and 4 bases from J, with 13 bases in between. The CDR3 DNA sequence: TGCGCCAGCAGAGACGACGCTCGATACGAGCAGTACTTC. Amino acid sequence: CASRDDARYEQYF.

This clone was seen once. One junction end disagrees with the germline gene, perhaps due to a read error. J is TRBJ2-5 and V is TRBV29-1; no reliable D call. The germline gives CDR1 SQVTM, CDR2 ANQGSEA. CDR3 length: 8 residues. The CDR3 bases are TGCAGCGTTGTACCCCACCACTTC. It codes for CSVVPHHF.